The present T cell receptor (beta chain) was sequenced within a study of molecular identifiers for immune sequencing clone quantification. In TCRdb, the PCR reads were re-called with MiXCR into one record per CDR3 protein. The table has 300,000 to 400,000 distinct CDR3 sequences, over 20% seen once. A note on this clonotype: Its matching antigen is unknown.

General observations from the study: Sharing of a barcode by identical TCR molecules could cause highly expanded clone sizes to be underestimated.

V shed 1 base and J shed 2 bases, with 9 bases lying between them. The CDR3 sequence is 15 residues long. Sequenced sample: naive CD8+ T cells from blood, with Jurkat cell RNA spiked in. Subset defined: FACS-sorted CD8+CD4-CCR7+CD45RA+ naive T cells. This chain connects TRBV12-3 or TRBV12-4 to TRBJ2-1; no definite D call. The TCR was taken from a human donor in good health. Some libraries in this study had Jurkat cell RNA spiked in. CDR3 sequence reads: CASSLVAGPYNEQFF. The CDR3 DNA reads TGTGCCAGCAGTTTAGTCGCAGGCCCCTACAATGAGCAGTTCTTC.